The 20 T cell receptor beta chains in this list originate from one sample, sequenced in a study of cytomegalovirus exposure and HLA in healthy donors. PCR involved 60 Vbeta and 13 Jbeta primers. Profiled with immunoSEQ multiplex PCR; TCRdb holds only in-frame clones, not every one. The sample lists about 150,000 clones, 84% occurring once. Sequenced: PBMCs. All receptors derive from a girl aged 10-17 years in good health and CMV-seropositive.

As regards this clone: One end of the junction fails to match germline, which may point to a read error. Other DNA sequences in the same sample also yield this CDR3. The V gene is TRBV9, the J gene TRBJ1-1, with D possibly TRBD1 on 5 matching bases. The CDR3 is 14 residues long. Germline loops: CDR1 SGDLS, CDR2 YYNGEE. The CDR3 region is CASSLDTGIAEAFF. CDR3 in DNA: TGCGCCAGCAGCCTAGACACAGGAATCGCTGAAGCTTTCTTT.

The V and J genes are TRBV9 and TRBJ1-2, with D perhaps TRBD1 (6 bases). From germline, CDR1 is SGDLS and CDR2 YYNGEE. The CDR3 contains 15 residues. V gave up 0 bases and J gave up 10 bases, with 19 bases separating them. The CDR3 DNA sequence: TGTGCCAGCAGCGTAGCTGCGATTGGAACAGGGCCCTACACCTTC. Protein product: CASSVAAIGTGPYTF.

This clone has just a few counts. The J gene is TRBJ2-7, the V gene TRBV6-5; D call uncertain. The V gene lost 0 bases and the J gene lost 3 bases, with 9 bases spanning the gap. The CDR3 extends over 14 amino acids. CDR1 MNHEY and CDR2 SVGAGI come from the germline V gene. CDR3 protein: CASSYSRRNYEQYF. The CDR3 nucleotides are TGTGCCAGCAGTTACTCGAGGCGGAACTACGAGCAGTACTTC.

This chain joins TRBV9 and TRBJ1-2; D is undetermined. Germline loops: CDR1 SGDLS, CDR2 YYNGEE. Trimming took 0 bases from V and 6 from J, leaving 15 bases between them. The CDR3 has 15 residues. This CDR3 reads CASSVAKGGRDGYTF. The CDR3 DNA reads as TGTGCCAGCAGCGTAGCAAAGGGAGGAAGAGATGGCTACACCTTC.

The chain employs TRBV28 and TRBJ2-1; 7 nucleotides line up with TRBD2. With 7 bases clipped from V and 6 bases from J, the junction kept 9 bases outside the gene matches. This CDR3 has 14 residues. From germline, CDR1 is MDHEN and CDR2 SYDVKM. DNA of the CDR3: TGTGCCAGCACCACGCTGGGGGGGGGCAATGAGCAGTTCTTC. It translates to CASTTLGGGNEQFF. Full variable domain (rest looked up from reference TRBV28 and TRBJ2-1): DVKVTQSSRYLVKRTGEKVFLECVQDMDHENMFWYRQDPGLGLRLIYFSYDVKMKEKGDIPEGYSVSREKKERFSLILESASTNQTSMYLCASTTLGGGNEQFFGPGTRLTVL.

This sequence joins TRBV9 and TRBJ2-7, with D possibly TRBD2 on 6 matching bases. The CDR3 sequence is 15 residues long. Germline V gives CDR1 SGDLS, CDR2 YYNGEE. The V end lost 0 bases, the J end lost 0 bases, and 10 bases lay between the germline ends. The CDR3 DNA is TGTGCCAGCAGCGTAGGGTCCGGGAGCTCCTACGAGCAGTACTTC. Its translation is CASSVGSGSSYEQYF. The full variable domain, rest sourced from reference TRBV9 and TRBJ2-7, is DSGVTQTPKHLITATGQRVTLRCSPRSGDLSVYWYQQSLDQGLQFLIQYYNGEERAKGNILERFSAQQFPDLHSELNLSSLELGDSALYFCASSVGSGSSYEQYFGPGTRLTVT.

V and J are TRBV19 and TRBJ1-2, with D hard to call. CDR3 size: 13 residues. Germline CDR1 reads LNHDA; CDR2 reads SQIVND (reference sequence). V shed 7 bases and J shed 0 bases, with 9 bases lying between them. CDR3 sequence (DNA): TGTGCCAGTATGCAGTCAGCTAACTATGGCTACACCTTC. The encoded protein is CASMQSANYGYTF.

This clone occurred once. The rearrangement links TRBV5-1 to TRBJ2-5; 9 positions match TRBD1. The J call is in doubt because the DNA end fits TRBJ2-7 better. The CDR3 spans 14 residues. Germline values: CDR1 SGHRS, CDR2 YFSETQ. The CDR3 reads CASSSGQGSGEQYF. The CDR3, as DNA: TGCGCCAGCAGCTCGGGACAGGGATCGGGCGAGCAGTACTTC.

V and J are TRBV7-2 and TRBJ2-7; D uncertain. This CDR3 has 11 amino acids. The germline V gene has CDR1 SGHTA and CDR2 FQGNSA. Trimming took off 2 bases at V and 7 bases at J, with 6 bases between the two ends. DNA of the CDR3: TGTGCCAGCAGCTTACTCAGGGAGCAGTACTTC. Protein product: CASSLLREQYF.

This chain uses TRBV11-3 with TRBJ2-2; possible D gene TRBD1, 5 bases. Germline CDR1 and CDR2: SGHNT and YENEEA. The length of the CDR3 is 18 residues. The ends were cut back, 0 bases at V and 1 base at J, with 15 bases in the middle. The CDR3 sequence is CASSLDRFGQGNTGELFF. The CDR3 DNA follows: TGTGCCAGCAGCTTAGACCGATTTGGGCAGGGGAACACCGGGGAGCTGTTTTTT.

J is TRBJ2-5 and V is TRBV9; D remains ambiguous. Germline V gene lookup returns CDR1 SGDLS and CDR2 YYNGEE. Trimming removed 4 bases at V and 5 bases at J, with 15 bases between. This CDR3 contains 14 residues. CDR3 loop: CASSPNVGPETQYF. In DNA, the CDR3 is TGTGCCAGCAGCCCCAACGTGGGCCCCGAGACCCAGTACTTC.

The V gene is TRBV7-8, the J gene TRBJ1-1, with TRBD1 as a possible D gene (5 bases). Germline V CDR1 and CDR2: SGHVS, FQNEAQ. The CDR3 loop spans 16 amino acids. With 2 bases removed from V and 5 bases from J, the gap between germline ends came to 18 bases. CDR3 nucleotides: TGTGCCAGCAGCTTAAAGAGGGGAAAGGGGAGGACTGAAGCTTTCTTT. Translation gives CASSLKRGKGRTEAFF.

The rearrangement uses TRBV30 and TRBJ2-5; no clear D gene. V lost 0 bases and J 11 bases, leaving 13 bases between the germline ends. The CDR3 consists of 12 residues. Germline values: CDR1 GTSNPN, CDR2 SVGIG (reference sequence). CDR3 in amino acids: CAWSVLSASQYF. The CDR3 DNA reads as TGTGCCTGGAGTGTACTCAGCGCATCGCAGTACTTC. Using reference TRBV30 and TRBJ2-5 for the parts outside the CDR3, the full variable domain is SQTIHQWPATLVQPVGSPLSLECTVEGTSNPNLYWYRQAAGRGLQLLFYSVGIGQISSEVPQNLSASRPQDRQFILSSKKLLLSDSGFYLCAWSVLSASQYFGPGTRLLVL.

The rearrangement links TRBV19 to TRBJ1-3; the match to TRBD1 covers 8 bases. Germline V lookup: CDR1 LNHDA, CDR2 SQIVND (reference sequence). The CDR3 has 15 amino acids. V lost 6 bases, J lost 0 bases, and 4 bases stayed unmatched. The CDR3 bases are TGTGCCAGTAGCGGGGGACAGGACTCTGGAAACACCATATATTTT. Amino acid sequence: CASSGGQDSGNTIYF. Combining the CDR3 with reference TRBV19 and TRBJ1-3 gives the whole variable domain DGGITQSPKYLFRKEGQNVTLSCEQNLNHDAMYWYRQDPGQGLRLIYYSQIVNDFQKGDIAEGYSVSREKKESFPLTVTSAQKNPTAFYLCASSGGQDSGNTIYFGEGSWLTVV.

This rearrangement joins TRBV6-6 to TRBJ1-2, with D possibly being TRBD1 (6 bases). The V gene's germline CDR1 is MNHNY and CDR2 SVGAGI (reference sequence). The CDR3 sequence is 13 residues long. The V gene lost 6 bases and the J gene lost 5 bases, with 13 bases spanning the gap. CDR3 sequence (DNA): TGTGCCAGCAGCCAAGGACAGTCTTATGGCTACACCTTC. It specifies CASSQGQSYGYTF.

The CDR3 region is CASSLEAVAGGQYEQYF. DNA for the CDR3: TGCGCCAGCAGCTTGGAAGCCGTAGCGGGGGGGCAATACGAGCAGTACTTC. The chain recombines TRBV5-1 with TRBJ2-7; 11 nucleotides line up with TRBD2. CDR1 SGHRS and CDR2 YFSETQ come from the germline V gene. The CDR3 loop spans 17 amino acids. Losses at the gene ends were 0 bases for V and 4 bases for J; bases not matched to a gene: 9. Full variable domain (rest looked up from reference TRBV5-1 and TRBJ2-7): KAGVTQTPRYLIKTRGQQVTLSCSPISGHRSVSWYQQTPGQGLQFLFEYFSETQRNKGNFPGRFSGRQFSNSRSEMNVSTLELGDSALYLCASSLEAVAGGQYEQYFGPGTRLTVT.

This sequence joins TRBV29-1 and TRBJ2-7, with D perhaps TRBD2 (6 bases). The germline V gene encodes CDR1 SQVTM and CDR2 ANQGSEA. With 2 bases removed from V and 3 bases from J, the gap between germline ends came to 14 bases. This CDR3 comprises 14 residues. In DNA form, the CDR3 reads TGCAGCGTTGAATTCGGAGGGGCGGGCTACGAGCAGTACTTC. Protein sequence: CSVEFGGAGYEQYF.

This chain joins TRBV7-8 and TRBJ1-5, with a weak D call TRBD1 (6 bases). The V end lost 2 bases, the J end lost 4 bases, and 12 bases lay between the germline ends. The CDR3 runs 15 residues. Per the germline V gene, CDR1 is SGHVS and CDR2 is FQNEAQ. The CDR3 reads CASSLRGALNQPQHF. Here the CDR3 DNA reads TGTGCCAGCAGCTTACGGGGGGCGTTGAATCAGCCCCAGCATTTT.

The chain uses TRBV9 and TRBJ1-2, with D hard to call. Germline CDR1 SGDLS, CDR2 YYNGEE. The CDR3 has 15 amino acids. V shed 4 bases and J shed 1 base, with 14 bases lying between them. The CDR3 sequence is CASSPGDELNYGYTF. CDR3 nucleotides: TGTGCCAGCAGCCCCGGGGATGAACTTAACTATGGCTACACCTTC.

This clone has only one observation. The chain joins TRBV14 to TRBJ1-4; 7 bases fit TRBD1. The germline V gene has CDR1 SGHDN and CDR2 FVKESK. The CDR3 contains 15 residues. The trim removed 4 bases at V and 6 bases at J, leaving 8 bases unmatched. CDR3 coding DNA: TGTGCCAGCAGCCGCTCCGGGACAGTTTATGAAAAACTGTTTTTT. Its translation: CASSRSGTVYEKLFF. The full variable domain, rest sourced from reference TRBV14 and TRBJ1-4, is EAGVTQFPSHSVIEKGQTVTLRCDPISGHDNLYWYRRVMGKEIKFLLHFVKESKQDESGMPNNRFLAERTGGTYSTLKVQPAELEDSGVYFCASSRSGTVYEKLFFGSGTQLSVL.